These T cell receptor beta chains were read from a single sample in a study of long-term antiretroviral therapy in people with HIV. Here immunoSEQ multiplex PCR was the method, and the copy in TCRdb shows in-frame clones only, minus some. The data show roughly 19,000 clones, with 80% to 85% seen just once and approximately 8.2% held by the top ten. This material consisted of unsorted PBMCs, taken 1.2 years after starting antiretroviral therapy. These receptor sequences come from a woman in her forties with HIV. The CDR3 runs from the conserved cysteine through the conserved F or W. Clone size is stated in some rows and not others, as once, few, many or a class when expanded.

CDR3 protein,clone size,CDR3 length,V gene,J gene
CASGLAGGMETQYF,-,14,TRBV27,TRBJ2-5
CASRDRQGGYGYTF,-,14,TRBV6-5,TRBJ1-2
CASQDGQGEKLFF,-,13,TRBV6-1,TRBJ1-4
CASREVSGKTDTQYF,-,15,TRBV6-6,TRBJ2-3
CASSLLAGGSYEQYF,-,15,TRBV5-4,TRBJ2-7
CASLRAAGYGYTF,-,13,TRBV28,TRBJ1-2
CASSETGAPHRNEQFF,-,16,TRBV28,TRBJ2-1
CASSLEGGNTIYF,-,13,TRBV5-1,TRBJ1-3
CAKGLAGVITDTQYF,once,15,TRBV2,TRBJ2-3
CSVVGTGGEKLFF,-,13,TRBV29-1,TRBJ1-4
CAISESNEAADTQYF,-,15,TRBV10-3,TRBJ2-3
CASTGDSNQPQHF,few,13,TRBV2,TRBJ1-5
CASSFGGKYDQPQHF,-,15,TRBV5-1,TRBJ1-5
CASSPRTSASYNEQFF,-,16,TRBV18,TRBJ2-1
CASSVWGGGYTEAFF,-,15,TRBV9,TRBJ1-1
CASSLNFGTSGSSYNEQFF,-,19,TRBV28,TRBJ2-1
CASSDLGNYGYTF,-,13,TRBV6-4,TRBJ1-2
CASSLGLAESYEQYF,-,15,TRBV7-9,TRBJ2-7
CASSYSSYLSYEQYF,-,15,TRBV6-5,TRBJ2-7
CASNLANF,-,8,TRBV10-1,TRBJ2-5
CASSFGTTAEQFF,-,13,TRBV7-7,TRBJ2-1
CASSLRDLGGETQYF,-,15,TRBV7-9,TRBJ2-5
CASSLDGDRTYEQYF,few,15,TRBV11-2,TRBJ2-7
CASSHGQGQISYEQYF,-,16,TRBV5-1,TRBJ2-7
CSAIDPEAFF,-,10,TRBV20-1,TRBJ1-1
CASSPGTGGGWYGYTF,-,16,TRBV9,TRBJ1-2